The 26 T cell receptor beta chains in this list originate from one sample, sequenced in a study of blood T cell repertoires in COVID-19 (dated by TCRdb to 2020 to 2021). Libraries were made using the immunoSEQ multiplex PCR assay. In TCRdb, the immuneACCESS table is reduced to in-frame sequences with V and J assigned. These tables do not hold every clone; where another copy was compared, an unresolved V gene accounts for under half, and the others remain unexplained. This sample holds about 110,000 clones; roughly 84% were observed only once. The ten biggest clones cover about 6.6% of the sample. Material for sequencing was peripheral blood. These receptors originate from a woman aged 45-60 years with acute or convalescent COVID-19.

The chain links TRBV7-3 to TRBJ2-5; weak D call: TRBD1 (6 bases). The CDR3 is 13 residues long. V lost 5 bases and J 4 bases, leaving 11 bases between the germline ends. Per the germline V gene, CDR1 is SGHTA and CDR2 is FQGTGA. This CDR3 is CASSVRRGETQYF. In DNA form, the CDR3 reads TGTGCCAGCAGCGTCCGCAGGGGAGAGACCCAGTACTTC. The variable domain in full, with the rest retrieved from reference TRBV7-3 and TRBJ2-5, is GAGVSQTPSNKVTEKGKYVELRCDPISGHTALYWYRQSLGQGPEFLIYFQGTGAADDSGLPNDRFFAVRPEGSVSTLKIQRTERGDSAVYLCASSVRRGETQYFGPGTRLLVL.

CDR3 coding DNA: TGTGCCACAAAATCCCCCGGGACAGGAAACCACGAGCAGTACTTC. Translated: CATKSPGTGNHEQYF. The rearrangement uses TRBV19 and TRBJ2-7; 8 bases map to TRBD1. The germline V gene encodes CDR1 LNHDA and CDR2 SQIVND (reference sequence). The CDR3 has 15 residues. V gave up 10 bases and J gave up 5 bases; unmatched junction bases: 16. Together with reference TRBV19 and TRBJ2-7, the CDR3 gives the full variable domain: DGGITQSPKYLFRKEGQNVTLSCEQNLNHDAMYWYRQDPGQGLRLIYYSQIVNDFQKGDIAEGYSVSREKKESFPLTVTSAQKNPTAFYLCATKSPGTGNHEQYFGPGTRLTVT.

This clone was counted a single time. This rearrangement joins TRBV13 to TRBJ1-3; D not resolved. The CDR3 consists of 13 residues. Germline V gene sequence: CDR1 PRHDT, CDR2 FYEKMQ (reference sequence). V lost 5 bases and J 4 bases, leaving 9 bases between the germline ends. The CDR3 sequence: CASSHNPGNTIYF. The CDR3 coding sequence is TGTGCCAGCAGCCACAACCCCGGAAACACCATATATTTT. The full variable domain, completed using reference TRBV13 and TRBJ1-3, is AAGVIQSPRHLIKEKRETATLKCYPIPRHDTVYWYQQGPGQDPQFLISFYEKMQSDKGSIPDRFSAQQFSDYHSELNMSSLELGDSALYFCASSHNPGNTIYFGEGSWLTVV.

The chain carries TRBV6-5 and TRBJ2-4, with 7 nucleotides matching TRBD2. CDR1 and CDR2 (germline): MNHEY, SVGAGI. CDR3 length: 14 amino acids. V lost 5 bases and J lost 7; bases outside the gene matches: 8. The CDR3 nucleotides read TGTGCCAGCAGTCAACTAGCGATTTTGAACATTCAGTACTTC. It is translated as CASSQLAILNIQYF.

The rearrangement joins TRBV4-1 to TRBJ2-3; tentatively, D is TRBD2 (5 bases). Trimming cost V 3 bases and J 0 bases, with 13 bases left between them. The CDR3 length is 16 residues. Germline lookup yields CDR1 MGHRA and CDR2 YSYEKL. The CDR3 sequence: CASSHPGRTSTDTQYF. The CDR3 DNA reads TGCGCCAGCAGCCACCCTGGGCGGACTAGCACAGATACGCAGTATTTT.

The genes are TRBV20-1 and TRBJ2-7; no firm D call. V lost 6 bases and J lost 0, with 6 bases in between. The CDR3 runs 11 residues. CDR1 is DFQATT, CDR2 SNEGSKA, per germline (reference sequence). CDR3 nucleotides: TGCAGTGCCGCCAGCTCCTACGAGCAGTACTTC. This encodes CSAASSYEQYF.

The chain has TRBV3-1 (or the pseudogene TRBV3-2) and TRBJ1-2, with TRBD1 as a possible D gene (5 bases). The V end was cut by 2 bases, the J end by 2 bases, with 12 bases between. The CDR3 sequence is 15 residues long. Per germline, CDR1 LGHDT and CDR2 YNNKEL (reference sequence). DNA for the CDR3: TGTGCCAGCAGCCAACCGACAGTCCGGAACTATGGCTACACCTTC. Translated: CASSQPTVRNYGYTF.

The chain combines TRBV4-1 with TRBJ1-2, with D possibly TRBD1 on 5 matching bases. Germline loops: CDR1 MGHRA, CDR2 YSYEKL. The V and J ends lost 0 bases and 6 bases respectively, with 17 bases between them. There are 16 residues in the CDR3. This chain's CDR3 is CASSQEWAGQEDGYTF. The CDR3 coding sequence is TGCGCCAGCAGCCAAGAATGGGCAGGGCAAGAGGATGGCTACACCTTC.

The rearrangement joins TRBV6-1 to TRBJ1-5; weak D call: TRBD1 (6 bases). The CDR3 is made up of 17 amino acids. CDR1 is MNHNS, CDR2 SASEGT, per germline. V lost 2 bases, J lost 7 bases, and 21 bases lay in between. The CDR3 loop is CASSERLVGGQRQPQHF. DNA for the CDR3: TGTGCCAGCAGTGAACGCTTGGTTGGGGGACAAAGGCAGCCCCAGCATTTT.

This clone was counted only a few times. V and J are TRBV6-6 and TRBJ2-7; a possible D gene is TRBD2 (7 bases). From germline, CDR1 is MNHNY and CDR2 SVGAGI (reference sequence). The CDR3 spans 14 residues. Between the trimmed V and J ends, which lost 4 bases and 4 bases, there was a span of 14 bases. The CDR3 bases are TGTGCCAGCAGTTCCTGGGGGGGCTCATACGAGCAGTACTTC. Translation: CASSSWGGSYEQYF.

The rearrangement links TRBV2 to TRBJ1-2, with 11 bases matching TRBD1. With V trimmed by 6 bases and J by 5 bases, 8 bases remained unmatched. The germline V gene has CDR1 SNHLY and CDR2 FYNNEI. The CDR3 contains 15 residues. CDR3 in amino acids: CASRPRGTGGYGYTF. DNA of the CDR3: TGTGCCAGCAGGCCTAGGGGGACAGGGGGATATGGCTACACCTTC. Full variable domain (missing parts from reference TRBV2 and TRBJ1-2): EPEVTQTPSHQVTQMGQEVILRCVPISNHLYFYWYRQILGQKVEFLVSFYNNEISEKSEIFDDQFSVERPDGSNFTLKIRSTKLEDSAMYFCASRPRGTGGYGYTFGSGTRLTVV.

The rearrangement links TRBV6-5 to TRBJ2-7; TRBD1 might be the D (6 bases). The germline gives CDR1 MNHEY, CDR2 SVGAGI. Deletions cut 7 bases from V and 4 bases from J, with 17 bases between. The CDR3 length is 14 residues. CDR3: CASTSSGADYEQYF. The CDR3 DNA sequence: TGTGCCAGCACAAGTTCAGGGGCCGATTACGAGCAGTACTTC.

CDR3 sequence: CASTGPGQGNYGYTF. The DNA of the CDR3 is TGTGCCAGTACGGGTCCGGGACAGGGAAACTATGGCTACACCTTC. V usage is TRBV19 and J usage is TRBJ1-2; TRBD1 agrees at 9 bases. Germline V CDR1 and CDR2: LNHDA, SQIVND (reference sequence). The junction had 8 bases not matched to a gene; V was cut back by 7 bases and J by 2 bases. The CDR3 is 15 amino acids.

This clone turned up a few times. V gene TRBV25-1 combines with J gene TRBJ1-3, with D hard to call. This CDR3 comprises 15 residues. The germline CDR1 and CDR2 sequences are MGHDK and SYGVNS. The V gene lost 2 bases and the J gene lost 2 bases, with 10 bases spanning the gap. The CDR3 reads CASSENSRTGNTIYF. Written as DNA, the CDR3 is TGTGCCAGCAGTGAAAACAGCAGGACTGGAAACACCATATATTTT.

The V and J genes are TRBV6-5 and TRBJ1-3; no clear D gene. Trimming pared 8 bases from V and 7 bases from J, leaving 15 bases between. The germline gives CDR1 MNHEY, CDR2 SVGAGI. The CDR3 is 13 amino acids. The CDR3 sequence: CASGGLLWNTIYF. CDR3 bases: TGTGCCAGCGGAGGGTTACTATGGAACACCATATATTTT.

The V call is TRBV5-6, the J call TRBJ2-3; TRBD2 aligns across 11 bases. CDR3 length: 15 amino acids. The V gene end was trimmed by 3 bases and the J gene end by 5 bases; junction bases not matched to a gene: 5. Germline-derived CDR1 and CDR2 are SGHDT and YYEEEE. This CDR3 reads CASSSTSGGGDTQYF. The DNA of the CDR3 is TGTGCCAGCAGCTCTACTAGCGGGGGTGGAGATACGCAGTATTTT.

The V call is TRBV28, the J call TRBJ1-1; D is perhaps TRBD1 (5 bases). Germline V gene sequence: CDR1 MDHEN, CDR2 SYDVKM. The CDR3 has 12 residues. V was trimmed by 5 bases and J by 10 bases, leaving 14 bases between them. This chain's CDR3 is CASSIEEGRAFF. CDR3 sequence (DNA): TGTGCCAGCAGTATCGAGGAGGGGAGAGCTTTCTTT.

The J gene is TRBJ1-1, the V gene TRBV9, with D possibly being TRBD1 (6 bases). Trimming removed 5 bases at V and 2 bases at J, with 10 bases between. Germline V CDR1 and CDR2: SGDLS, YYNGEE. This CDR3 has 13 amino acids. CDR3 DNA sequence: TGTGCCAGCAGACCACAGGGCAACACTGAAGCTTTCTTT. It codes for CASRPQGNTEAFF.

The chain couples TRBV6-5 to TRBJ2-3, with 9 bases fitting TRBD2. In germline, CDR1 is MNHEY, CDR2 SVGAGI. With 5 bases clipped from V and 2 bases from J, the junction kept 5 bases outside the gene matches. This CDR3 has 15 residues. The CDR3 nucleotides are TGTGCCAGCAGTCCCAGGACTAGCGCCACAGATACGCAGTATTTT. The encoded protein is CASSPRTSATDTQYF.

V and J are TRBV24-1 and TRBJ2-7, with TRBD2 identical over 9 bases. The CDR3 totals 14 residues. The germline V gene encodes CDR1 KGHDR and CDR2 SFDVKD. After removal of 8 bases from V and 6 bases from J, the junction contained 10 bases not matched to a gene. Here the CDR3 DNA reads TGTGCCACCATGAGCGCTAGCGGGGCTCGCGAGCAGTACTTC. Its protein is CATMSASGAREQYF.

The chain is built from TRBV2 and TRBJ1-2; tentatively, D is TRBD1 (5 bases). Trimming shortened V by 8 bases and J by 5 bases, and 18 bases separated the two germline ends. CDR1 and CDR2 from the germline V gene are SNHLY and FYNNEI. The CDR3 covers 14 residues. The CDR3 loop reads CASSSLRVGYGYTF. CDR3 DNA: TGTGCCAGCTCGAGTCTCAGGGTAGGGTATGGCTACACCTTC.

The genes are TRBV5-1 and TRBJ1-4; 7 bases are a match to TRBD1. Germline lookup yields CDR1 SGHRS and CDR2 YFSETQ. V lost 0 bases to trimming and J lost 3 bases; unmatched junction nucleotides: 5. The CDR3 covers 16 residues. The CDR3 DNA reads TGCGCCAGCAGCTTGGCTGGGCAGGGGGCTAATGAAAAACTGTTTTTT. It translates to CASSLAGQGANEKLFF.

The chain joins TRBV18 to TRBJ2-1; D gene unclear. This CDR3 region has 12 residues. V lost 6 bases and J lost 7, with 10 bases in between. Germline CDR1 KGHSH, CDR2 LQKENI. CDR3 residues: CASSPYKNEQFF. Here the CDR3 DNA reads TGTGCCAGCTCGCCATACAAAAATGAGCAGTTCTTC.

The rearrangement links TRBV30 to TRBJ2-4; D not resolved. Trimming took off 5 bases at V and 6 bases at J, with 11 bases between the two ends. The CDR3 loop spans 12 amino acids. Germline lookup yields CDR1 GTSNPN and CDR2 SVGIG (reference sequence). DNA of the CDR3: TGTGCCTGGGCTGTCCGAGGAAACATTCAGTACTTC. The encoded protein is CAWAVRGNIQYF.

This chain links TRBV10-2 with TRBJ1-1; D not certain. Germline CDR1 WSHSY, CDR2 SAAADI. The CDR3 covers 16 residues. V shed 2 bases and J shed 3 bases, with 16 bases lying between them. CDR3 DNA: TGCGCCAGCAGTGAGCCCCCGGCCGCGGGTGACACTGAAGCTTTCTTT. As protein: CASSEPPAAGDTEAFF.

This clone is a singleton in its sample. The rearrangement joins TRBV11-3 to TRBJ1-1, with unresolved D. The CDR3 has 13 amino acids. The germline gives CDR1 SGHNT, CDR2 YENEEA. V was clipped by 3 bases and J by 3 bases, with 8 bases between them. CDR3: CASSFLRDTEAFF. In DNA form, the CDR3 reads TGTGCCAGCAGCTTCCTGCGGGACACTGAAGCTTTCTTT.